This TCR beta chain is drawn from a study of PD-L1 blockade in urothelial cancer. Overall study: Median blood clonality was about 0.086, with tens of thousands of unique TCRs.

Sample time point: pretreatment peripheral blood. Each patient gave between 1 and 8 samples, pretreatment and on-treatment. The authors spiked synthetic TCR analog templates into each PCR. Clones were read by immunoSEQ multiplex PCR, and TCRdb kept only the in-frame ones, dropping some. The sample has roughly 87,000 clones, roughly 90% seen once. Whole-study results and caveats: Pretreatment TCR clonality in blood under the median foretold superior survival.

Note on this clone: The antigen remains undetermined.

The sequenced sample was PBMCs, obtained around atezolizumab (anti-PD-L1) treatment. The clonotype comes from a woman aged 80 or over with urothelial cancer.

The CDR3, as DNA: TGTGCCAGCAGCTGGTATGGGACAGCATTCTCTGGGGCCAACGTCCTGACTTTC. Its translation is CASSWYGTAFSGANVLTF. The V gene is TRBV5-6, the J gene TRBJ2-6; 7 bases match TRBD1. Per the germline V gene, CDR1 is SGHDT and CDR2 is YYEEEE. Trimming took 3 bases from V and 0 from J; bases not matched to a gene: 9. This CDR3 spans 18 amino acids. Full variable domain (missing parts from reference TRBV5-6 and TRBJ2-6): DAGVTQSPTHLIKTRGQQVTLRCSPKSGHDTVSWYQQALGQGPQFIFQYYEEEERQRGNFPDRFSGHQFPNYSSELNVNALLLGDSALYLCASSWYGTAFSGANVLTFGAGSRLTVL.